Below, 24 T cell receptor beta chains from the same sample are listed, as sequenced in a study of T cell repertoires in cytomegalovirus infection. TCRdb re-derived calls from the reads in MiXCR, one entry per CDR3 protein. The sample has about 570,000 distinct CDR3 sequences, about 40% seen once; the top ten hold 48%. The antigens these receptors bind are not known. Material: cultured PBMCs, obtained from culture after CMV antigen stimulation. The receptors shown here come from a human donor in good health (CMV status not recorded). Some clones in this sample may be carry-over from other donors' samples.

The chain carries TRBV2 and TRBJ2-3; TRBD1 agrees at 10 bases. V lost 10 bases to trimming and J lost 0 bases; unmatched junction nucleotides: 7. This CDR3 has 15 amino acids. Per the germline V gene, CDR1 is SNHLY and CDR2 is FYNNEI. CDR3 bases: TGTGCCATCACCCGACAGGGGGCTAGCACAGATACGCAGTATTTT. It is translated as CAITRQGASTDTQYF.

This clonotype was counted a few times. The J gene is TRBJ1-5, the V gene TRBV6-6; D possibly corresponds to TRBD1 (5 bases). Germline CDR1 and CDR2: MNHNY and SVGAGI (reference sequence). The CDR3 has 15 amino acids. V gave up 6 bases and J gave up 7 bases, with 19 bases separating them. As DNA, the CDR3 is TGTGCCAGCAGGGCCTTACGGGGGGGAAGACAGCCCCAGCATTTT. Translated: CASRALRGGRQPQHF.

The chain recombines TRBV19 with TRBJ2-1; the D gene is possibly TRBD2 (5 bases). CDR3 length: 15 residues. Germline CDR1 reads LNHDA; CDR2 reads SQIVND (reference sequence). Trimming left V 3 bases short and J 2 bases short, with 11 bases between. The CDR3 DNA is TGTGCCAGTAGTATGTATTGGGAGACCTACAATGAGCAGTTCTTC. Protein sequence: CASSMYWETYNEQFF.

This sequence joins TRBV6-5 and TRBJ1-1, with 7 bases fitting TRBD1. J gave up 6 bases and V 5 bases, and 15 bases lay outside the gene matches. Germline V CDR1 and CDR2: MNHEY, SVGAGI. The CDR3 is 16 residues long. The CDR3 sequence: CASSHPPGQVSAEAFF. CDR3 bases: TGTGCCAGCAGTCATCCCCCCGGACAGGTTAGCGCTGAAGCTTTCTTT.

The gene calls are TRBV4-1 and TRBJ1-5, with D possibly TRBD1 on 6 matching bases. The CDR3 has 14 amino acids. The ends were cut back, 5 bases at V and 7 bases at J, with 15 bases in the middle. Germline V gene data show CDR1 as MGHRA and CDR2 as YSYEKL. CDR3 sequence reads: CASSERTGPQPQHF. The CDR3 DNA sequence: TGCGCCAGCAGCGAAAGAACAGGGCCCCAGCCCCAGCATTTT.

This clonotype was observed a handful of times. This chain connects TRBV7-9 to TRBJ2-5, with D uncertain. The CDR3 runs 11 residues. V dropped 5 bases and J dropped 5 bases, with 6 bases sitting between them. The germline V gene has CDR1 SEHNR and CDR2 FQNEAQ (reference sequence). CDR3 bases: TGTGCCAGCAGCGACCGGGAGACCCAGTACTTC. Translating it yields CASSDRETQYF.

This chain joins TRBV7-6 and TRBJ1-5; no definite D call. The CDR3 spans 12 residues. V shed 4 bases and J shed 5 bases, with 6 bases lying between them. Per germline, CDR1 SGHVS and CDR2 FNYEAQ. The CDR3 nucleotides are TGTGCCAGCAGCTCTTACGATCAGCCCCAGCATTTT. Protein: CASSSYDQPQHF.

The chain joins TRBV7-2 to TRBJ2-5; D is unresolved. The germline V gene encodes CDR1 SGHTA and CDR2 FQGNSA. This CDR3 is built from 14 residues. The V end lost 2 bases, the J end lost 0 bases, and 7 bases lay between the germline ends. DNA of the CDR3: TGTGCCAGCAGCTTATATGGATACCAAGAGACCCAGTACTTC. Translated, it gives CASSLYGYQETQYF.

This clonotype came up once. This sequence joins TRBV28 and TRBJ2-3; TRBD1 might be the D (5 bases). Germline V gene lookup returns CDR1 MDHEN and CDR2 SYDVKM. CDR3 length: 18 residues. Trimming stripped 8 bases from V and 0 bases from J, with 24 bases between. The chain's CDR3 is CASPPPLGHTSSTDTQYF. DNA for the CDR3: TGTGCCAGCCCCCCCCCCCTCGGACATACCTCTAGCACAGATACGCAGTATTTT.

Regarding this clonotype: The conserved phenylalanine or tryptophan is not found at the CDR3 terminus, so this likely reflects a read error. The chain carries TRBV20-1 and TRBJ2-5, with TRBD2 as a possible D gene (6 bases). The CDR3 runs 12 residues. CDR1 DFQATT and CDR2 SNEGSKA come from the germline V gene (reference sequence). The CDR3 protein is CSREFLGETQYL. The CDR3 bases are TGCAGCCGGGAGTTCCTCGGGGAGACCCAGTACTTA.

This clonotype occurred a few times. The chain couples TRBV7-9 to TRBJ2-7; perhaps D is TRBD1 or TRBD2 (5 bases each). V was clipped by 5 bases and J by 9 bases, with 23 bases between them. The CDR3 length is 15 residues. CDR1 and CDR2 from the germline V gene are SEHNR and FQNEAQ (reference sequence). The CDR3 nucleotides are TGTGCCAGCAGCCCAAGAGGGCTTGAGGGGTCGGTGCAGTACTTC. Amino acids: CASSPRGLEGSVQYF.

The rearrangement links TRBV7-9 to TRBJ1-1; 9 bases are a match to TRBD1. V was pared by 5 bases and J by 3 bases, with 4 bases of the junction left unmatched. The CDR3 extends over 14 amino acids. Germline V lookup: CDR1 SEHNR, CDR2 FQNEAQ (reference sequence). CDR3 region: CASSRGQGYTEAFF. CDR3 in DNA: TGTGCCAGCAGCAGAGGACAGGGGTACACTGAAGCTTTCTTT.

This clonotype was picked up a small number of times. V and J are TRBV7-2 and TRBJ2-1, with 9 positions matching TRBD2. CDR3 length: 15 residues. Germline CDR1 and CDR2: SGHTA and FQGNSA. With 2 bases clipped from V and 6 bases from J, the junction kept 5 bases outside the gene matches. The CDR3 nucleotides are TGTGCCAGCAGCTTATGGGCTAGCGGGGTCAATGAGCAGTTCTTC. Translated, it gives CASSLWASGVNEQFF.

This clonotype was detected a few times. V is TRBV7-2 and J is TRBJ2-4; weak D call: TRBD1 (5 bases). CDR1 is SGHTA, CDR2 FQGNSA, per germline. The CDR3 is 17 residues long. With 1 base removed from V and 0 bases from J, the gap between germline ends came to 13 bases. The CDR3 loop reads CASSLGQFPLAKNIQYF. CDR3 DNA sequence: TGTGCCAGCAGCTTAGGACAGTTCCCTTTAGCCAAAAACATTCAGTACTTC.

The chain links TRBV4-3 to TRBJ2-1; no reliable D call. Per the germline V gene, CDR1 is LGHNA and CDR2 is YSLEER. The V end was cut by 3 bases, the J end by 7 bases, with 10 bases between. The CDR3 consists of 13 residues. The CDR3, as DNA: TGCGCCAGCAGCCACCAACTCCTAAATGAGCAGTTCTTC. Encoded protein: CASSHQLLNEQFF.

This clonotype was picked up many times. The chain joins TRBV10-3 to TRBJ1-2; 7 bases align to TRBD1. Germline CDR1 and CDR2: ENHRY and SYGVKD. This CDR3 region has 14 residues. Germline trimming cut 7 bases from V and 4 bases from J; bases unmatched to any gene: 9. The CDR3 loop reads CAINRDRVGYGYTF. Written as DNA, the CDR3 is TGTGCCATCAATCGAGACAGGGTGGGCTATGGCTACACCTTC.

This chain connects TRBV2 to TRBJ1-1; 11 bases fit TRBD1. J gave up 4 bases and V 1 base, and 2 bases lay outside the gene matches. CDR3 length: 15 amino acids. Germline assignment: CDR1 SNHLY and CDR2 FYNNEI. This CDR3 is CASSEGGTGGTEAFF. The CDR3 DNA reads TGTGCCAGCAGTGAAGGGGGGACAGGGGGCACTGAAGCTTTCTTT.

The sample holds a few counts of this clonotype. This chain uses TRBV6-5 with TRBJ2-3; D is unresolved. Trimming pared 6 bases from V and 0 bases from J, leaving 22 bases between. The CDR3 totals 18 residues. Germline V gene lookup returns CDR1 MNHEY and CDR2 SVGAGI. CDR3 bases: TGTGCCAGCAGATCTCGATCCGTGTGGACGGCTAGCACAGATACGCAGTATTTT. Translating gives CASRSRSVWTASTDTQYF.

The CDR3 coding sequence is TGTGCCAGCACCATCGGAAGGGAAACTTACGAGCAGTACTTC. It codes for CASTIGRETYEQYF. V usage is TRBV12-3 or TRBV12-4 and J usage is TRBJ2-7; no reliable D call. The V end lost 7 bases, the J end lost 4 bases, and 17 bases lay between the germline ends. This CDR3 comprises 14 residues.

The gene calls are TRBV27 and TRBJ2-7; D possibly matches TRBD1 or TRBD2 (6 bases each). V dropped 5 bases and J dropped 1 base, with 18 bases sitting between them. Per the germline V gene, CDR1 is MNHEY and CDR2 is SMNVEV (reference sequence). This CDR3 contains 16 residues. The CDR3 nucleotides are TGTGCCAGCAGTACCCTGGGGGGCACTGGGTCCTACGAGCAGTACTTC. It specifies CASSTLGGTGSYEQYF.

The genes are TRBV7-2 and TRBJ1-1; possible D gene TRBD1, 5 bases. The germline V gene has CDR1 SGHTA and CDR2 FQGNSA. CDR3 length: 15 residues. V was clipped by 1 base and J by 1 base, with 10 bases between them. The CDR3 bases are TGTGCCAGCAGCTTAGTCGCCAGGGCGAACACTGAAGCTTTCTTT. Its translation is CASSLVARANTEAFF.

The chain joins TRBV7-9 to TRBJ2-1; TRBD2 aligns across 10 bases. V lost 5 bases, J lost 6 bases, and 13 bases stayed unmatched. CDR3 length: 17 amino acids. Germline values: CDR1 SEHNR, CDR2 FQNEAQ (reference sequence). The CDR3, as DNA: TGTGCCAGCAGCCCAAGGACTAGCGGAGCCGACCGCAATGAGCAGTTCTTC. Protein product: CASSPRTSGADRNEQFF. The full variable domain, its missing parts supplied by reference TRBV7-9 and TRBJ2-1, is DTGVSQNPRHKITKRGQNVTFRCDPISEHNRLYWYRQTLGQGPEFLTYFQNEAQLEKSRLLSDRFSAERPKGSFSTLEIQRTEQGDSAMYLCASSPRTSGADRNEQFFGPGTRLTVL.

The genes are TRBV2 and TRBJ1-6; no clear D gene. CDR3 length equals 15 residues. The V end lost 5 bases, the J end lost 0 bases, and 8 bases lay between the germline ends. Looked up from germline, CDR1 is SNHLY and CDR2 is FYNNEI. The DNA of the CDR3 is TGTGCCAGCAGTACCGAAAGCTCCTATAATTCACCCCTCCACTTT. Its translation is CASSTESSYNSPLHF. Using reference TRBV2 and TRBJ1-6 for the parts outside the CDR3, the full variable domain is EPEVTQTPSHQVTQMGQEVILRCVPISNHLYFYWYRQILGQKVEFLVSFYNNEISEKSEIFDDQFSVERPDGSNFTLKIRSTKLEDSAMYFCASSTESSYNSPLHFGNGTRLTVT.

The chain carries TRBV20-1 and TRBJ1-4, with D unresolved. Germline values: CDR1 DFQATT, CDR2 SNEGSKA (reference sequence). The CDR3 length is 13 residues. The V gene lost 4 bases and the J gene lost 6 bases, with 12 bases spanning the gap. CDR3 coding DNA: TGCAGTGCTACCCCGGGATCAGATGAAAAACTGTTTTTT. This translates into CSATPGSDEKLFF.